This entry lists 22 T cell receptor beta chains sequenced from one sample in a study of OX40 agonist ivuxolimab in advanced cancers. Clones were read by immunoSEQ multiplex PCR, and TCRdb kept only the in-frame ones, dropping some. The sample yields roughly 49,000 clones, roughly 88% seen once. This specimen consisted of CD4+ or CD8+ T cells sorted from blood, obtained in a trial of the OX40 agonist ivuxolimab. The receptors were gathered from an adult with an advanced solid tumor such as melanoma, head and neck, liver or kidney cancer.

V gene TRBV6-6 combines with J gene TRBJ1-3, with no clear D. From germline, CDR1 is MNHNY and CDR2 SVGAGI (reference sequence). The CDR3 has 13 amino acids. V dropped 0 bases and J dropped 2 bases, with 2 bases sitting between them. This CDR3 reads CASSYSPGNTIYF. The CDR3 DNA sequence: TGTGCCAGCAGTTACTCCCCTGGAAACACCATATATTTT.

This clone was seen only once. This chain joins TRBV2 and TRBJ2-2, with 9 bases aligning to TRBD1. Per the germline V gene, CDR1 is SNHLY and CDR2 is FYNNEI. V was clipped by 5 bases and J by 3 bases; unmatched bases: 4. The CDR3 sequence is 15 residues long. The CDR3 is CASSRQGVYTGELFF. CDR3 nucleotides: TGTGCCAGCAGTCGACAGGGGGTGTACACCGGGGAGCTGTTTTTT.

This clone was detected once. V usage is TRBV9 and J usage is TRBJ1-6; 7 bases align to TRBD1. After removal of 2 bases from V and 6 bases from J, the junction contained 11 bases not matched to a gene. The CDR3 is made up of 17 amino acids. Germline V gene sequence: CDR1 SGDLS, CDR2 YYNGEE. Here the CDR3 DNA reads TGTGCCAGCAGCGTCGCGGCAGGGGGGGGCTCTAATTCACCCCTCCACTTT. Its translation is CASSVAAGGGSNSPLHF. Full variable domain (missing parts from reference TRBV9 and TRBJ1-6): DSGVTQTPKHLITATGQRVTLRCSPRSGDLSVYWYQQSLDQGLQFLIQYYNGEERAKGNILERFSAQQFPDLHSELNLSSLELGDSALYFCASSVAAGGGSNSPLHFGNGTRLTVT.

The chain uses TRBV28 and TRBJ2-3; D is possibly TRBD1 (7 bases). Germline values: CDR1 MDHEN, CDR2 SYDVKM. This CDR3 has 17 residues. Trimming stripped 5 bases from V and 5 bases from J, with 23 bases between. This chain's CDR3 is CASSTPSGGLAGDTQYF. CDR3 nucleotides: TGTGCCAGCAGTACCCCCTCAGGGGGACTCGCCGGAGATACGCAGTATTTT.

The chain has TRBV7-3 and TRBJ2-2; no clear D gene. The germline V gene encodes CDR1 SGHTA and CDR2 FQGTGA. The V gene lost 5 bases and the J gene lost 7 bases, with 14 bases spanning the gap. The CDR3 consists of 14 residues. The CDR3: CASSIGHQSGELFF. Here the CDR3 DNA reads TGTGCCAGCAGCATCGGGCATCAGAGCGGGGAGCTGTTTTTT.

The chain links TRBV10-3 to TRBJ2-3; perhaps TRBD2 as D (5 bases). Trimming pared 2 bases from V and 0 bases from J, leaving 6 bases between. The CDR3 covers 14 residues. Germline assignment: CDR1 ENHRY and CDR2 SYGVKD. CDR3 nucleotide sequence: TGTGCCATCAGTGAGCGGGGAAGCACAGATACGCAGTATTTT. This encodes CAISERGSTDTQYF.

This chain joins TRBV9 and TRBJ2-3; TRBD2 matches at 10 bases. V trimming: 3 bases; J trimming: 1 base; junction bases outside the gene matches: 11. CDR1 SGDLS and CDR2 YYNGEE come from the germline V gene. The CDR3 contains 18 residues. CDR3 in DNA: TGTGCCAGCAGCGCACCCCAATTAGCGGGGGGACGCACAGATACGCAGTATTTT. Its translation is CASSAPQLAGGRTDTQYF.

The gene calls are TRBV11-1 and TRBJ2-3; 8 bases are shared with TRBD2. J was trimmed by 6 bases and V by 6 bases; bases with no gene match: 8. CDR3 length equals 14 residues. Per germline, CDR1 SGHAT and CDR2 FQDESV (reference sequence). In DNA, the CDR3 is TGTGCCAGCAGGGAAGCGGGGGCGGTGGATACGCAGTATTTT. This sequence encodes CASREAGAVDTQYF.

A few counts support this clone. The chain uses TRBV18 and TRBJ2-5, with TRBD2 as a possible D gene (5 bases). CDR3 size: 14 residues. The V gene lost 3 bases and the J gene lost 4 bases, with 12 bases spanning the gap. Germline V gene sequence: CDR1 KGHSH, CDR2 LQKENI. CDR3 in DNA: TGTGCCAGCTCACCTGGCCGGAGGCCAGAGACCCAGTACTTC. Its protein is CASSPGRRPETQYF.

This chain joins TRBV11-2 and TRBJ2-5; 13 bases line up with TRBD2. V trimming: 5 bases; J trimming: 3 bases; junction bases outside the gene matches: 6. The CDR3 loop spans 16 amino acids. CDR1 is SGHAT, CDR2 FQNNGV, per germline. The CDR3 DNA is TGTGCCAGCAGCAAACCGGGACTAGCGGGAAAAGAGACCCAGTACTTC. Amino acid sequence: CASSKPGLAGKETQYF.

The rearrangement uses TRBV19 and TRBJ1-2; D is possibly TRBD1 (6 bases). There are 13 residues in the CDR3. Trimming stripped 7 bases from V and 8 bases from J, with 17 bases between. Germline V CDR1 and CDR2: LNHDA, SQIVND (reference sequence). CDR3 region: CASNRDTVAGYTF. The CDR3 DNA reads TGTGCCAGTAACCGGGACACTGTCGCAGGCTACACCTTC. Full variable domain (rest looked up from reference TRBV19 and TRBJ1-2): DGGITQSPKYLFRKEGQNVTLSCEQNLNHDAMYWYRQDPGQGLRLIYYSQIVNDFQKGDIAEGYSVSREKKESFPLTVTSAQKNPTAFYLCASNRDTVAGYTFGSGTRLTVV.

The chain combines TRBV5-1 with TRBJ2-2, with 8 nucleotides matching TRBD1. This CDR3 comprises 15 residues. V shed 5 bases, J shed 3 bases, and the junction held 6 bases outside the gene matches. Germline V gene data show CDR1 as SGHRS and CDR2 as YFSETQ. The CDR3 bases are TGCGCCAGCAGTGGCAGGGGGCTTGACACCGGGGAGCTGTTTTTT. This codes for CASSGRGLDTGELFF.

The chain links TRBV29-1 to TRBJ1-2; TRBD1 matches 7 bases. Germline assignment: CDR1 SQVTM and CDR2 ANQGSEA. The CDR3 has 14 amino acids. The trim removed 6 bases at V and 1 base at J, leaving 8 bases unmatched. Here the CDR3 reads CSVWDDRDNYGYTF. The CDR3 DNA sequence: TGCAGCGTGTGGGATGACAGGGATAACTATGGCTACACCTTC.

V is TRBV27 and J is TRBJ1-5, with TRBD1 as a possible D gene (5 bases). The CDR3 runs 15 residues. Germline CDR1 reads MNHEY; CDR2 reads SMNVEV (reference sequence). Trimming left V 4 bases short and J 0 bases short, with 10 bases between. For the CDR3, the DNA is TGTGCCAGCAGTTCCCGACAGAATAGCAATCAGCCCCAGCATTTT. This codes for CASSSRQNSNQPQHF.

The chain carries TRBV4-1 and TRBJ2-5; 9 bases match TRBD2. The DNA end favors TRBJ2-7, so the J call may be wrong. This CDR3 is 18 amino acids long. Per the germline V gene, CDR1 is MGHRA and CDR2 is YSYEKL. CDR3 residues: CASSQDRVASGASYEQYF. CDR3 in DNA: TGCGCCAGCAGCCAAGATCGGGTTGCTAGCGGGGCCTCCTACGAGCAGTACTTC.

The rearrangement uses TRBV6-5 and TRBJ2-6; D not resolved. Trimming stripped 0 bases from V and 0 bases from J, with 3 bases between. This CDR3 comprises 15 residues. From germline, CDR1 is MNHEY and CDR2 SVGAGI. The CDR3 region is CASSYSDSGANVLTF. CDR3 sequence (DNA): TGTGCCAGCAGTTACTCAGACTCTGGGGCCAACGTCCTGACTTTC.

The chain is built from TRBV30 and TRBJ1-6, with a weak D call TRBD1 (6 bases). The germline V and J ends were trimmed by 1 base and 5 bases, with 15 bases remaining between them. Germline CDR1 GTSNPN, CDR2 SVGIG (reference sequence). The CDR3 has 16 amino acids. For the CDR3, the DNA is TGTGCCTGGAGTGCCCTAACAGGGAGAAATAATTCACCCCTCCACTTT. Protein sequence: CAWSALTGRNNSPLHF.

This sequence joins TRBV7-6 and TRBJ2-1, with a weak D call TRBD2 (7 bases). CDR1 and CDR2 (germline): SGHVS, FNYEAQ. The CDR3 contains 17 residues. V was shortened by 5 bases and J by 1 base, with 18 bases between the two germline ends. In DNA form, the CDR3 reads TGTGCCAGCAGCCCACCCCGGCGGGGGCTATCCTACAATGAGCAGTTCTTC. It yields the protein CASSPPRRGLSYNEQFF.

The chain combines TRBV28 with TRBJ2-3; unclear D gene. V was cut by 5 bases and J by 1 base, with 10 bases left in between. Germline V lookup: CDR1 MDHEN, CDR2 SYDVKM. The CDR3 covers 14 residues. CDR3 DNA sequence: TGTGCCAGCAGTCCGCTCGTGGGCACAGATACGCAGTATTTT. This codes for CASSPLVGTDTQYF.

The chain joins TRBV27 to TRBJ1-6, with 7 bases lining up with TRBD1. V trimming: 7 bases; J trimming: 9 bases; junction bases outside the gene matches: 9. The CDR3 is 14 residues long. Germline V CDR1 and CDR2: MNHEY, SMNVEV (reference sequence). The CDR3 spells CASTIDRAASPLHF. The CDR3 DNA reads as TGTGCCAGCACCATAGACAGGGCCGCTTCACCCCTCCACTTT.

This clone turned up a few times. This sequence joins TRBV28 and TRBJ1-5; unclear D gene. This CDR3 spans 12 amino acids. The germline V gene has CDR1 MDHEN and CDR2 SYDVKM. The V end was cut by 10 bases, the J end by 3 bases, with 10 bases between. CDR3 residues: CAIRPHNQPQHF. CDR3 bases: TGTGCCATCCGGCCTCACAATCAGCCCCAGCATTTT.

This chain connects TRBV11-2 to TRBJ1-6; D is undetermined. Germline loops: CDR1 SGHAT, CDR2 FQNNGV. The CDR3 runs 14 residues. Trimming left V 1 base short and J 9 bases short, with 10 bases between. The CDR3 loop is CASSLAMAGSPLHF. The DNA for the CDR3 is TGTGCCAGCAGCTTAGCGATGGCTGGTTCACCCCTCCACTTT.